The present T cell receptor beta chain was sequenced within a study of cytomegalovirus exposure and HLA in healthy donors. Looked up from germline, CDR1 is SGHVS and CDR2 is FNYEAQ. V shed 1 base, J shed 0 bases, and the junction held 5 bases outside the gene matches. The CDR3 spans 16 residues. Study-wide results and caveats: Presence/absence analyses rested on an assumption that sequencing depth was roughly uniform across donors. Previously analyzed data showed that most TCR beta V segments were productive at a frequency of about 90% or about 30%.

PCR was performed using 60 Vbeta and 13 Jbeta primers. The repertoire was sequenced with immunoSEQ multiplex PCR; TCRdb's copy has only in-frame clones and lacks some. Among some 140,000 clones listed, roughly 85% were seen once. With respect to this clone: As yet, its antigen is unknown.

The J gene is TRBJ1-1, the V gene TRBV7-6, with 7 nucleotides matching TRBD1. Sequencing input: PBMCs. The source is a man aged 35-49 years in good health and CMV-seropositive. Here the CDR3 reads CASSLEQGGMNTEAFF. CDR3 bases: TGTGCCAGCAGCTTAGAGCAGGGGGGTATGAACACTGAAGCTTTCTTT.